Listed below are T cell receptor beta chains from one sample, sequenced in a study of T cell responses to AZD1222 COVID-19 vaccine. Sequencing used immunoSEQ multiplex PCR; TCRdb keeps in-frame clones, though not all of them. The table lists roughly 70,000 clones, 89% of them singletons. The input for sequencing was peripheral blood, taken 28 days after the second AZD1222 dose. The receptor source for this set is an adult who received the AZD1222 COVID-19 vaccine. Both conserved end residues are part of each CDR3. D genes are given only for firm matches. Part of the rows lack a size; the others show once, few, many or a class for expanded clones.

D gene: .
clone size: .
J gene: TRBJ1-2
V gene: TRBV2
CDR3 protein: CASIERGSNYGYTF
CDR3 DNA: TGTGCCAGCATCGAGCGGGGTTCCAACTATGGCTACACCTTC

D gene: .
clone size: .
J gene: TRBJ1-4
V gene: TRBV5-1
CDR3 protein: CASSFDTQATNEKLFF
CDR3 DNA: TGCGCCAGCAGCTTCGATACACAAGCAACTAATGAAAAACTGTTTTTT

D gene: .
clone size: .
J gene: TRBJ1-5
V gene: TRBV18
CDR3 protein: CASHGMGSNQPQHF
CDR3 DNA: TGTGCCAGCCACGGAATGGGCAGCAATCAGCCCCAGCATTTT

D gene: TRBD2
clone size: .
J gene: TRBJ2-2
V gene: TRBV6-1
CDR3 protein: CASSKAGPTGELFF
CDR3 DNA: TGTGCCAGCAGTAAAGCGGGGCCCACCGGGGAGCTGTTTTTT

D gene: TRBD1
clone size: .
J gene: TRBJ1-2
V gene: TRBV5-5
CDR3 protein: CASSLAAGGYGYTF
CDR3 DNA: TGTGCCAGCAGCTTGGCCGCAGGGGGCTATGGCTACACCTTC

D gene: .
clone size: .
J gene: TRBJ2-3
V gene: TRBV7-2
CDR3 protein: CASAWGALTDTQYF
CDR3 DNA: TGTGCCAGCGCCTGGGGGGCCCTCACAGATACGCAGTATTTT

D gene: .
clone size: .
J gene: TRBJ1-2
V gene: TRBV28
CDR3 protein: CASSLPGLGYTF
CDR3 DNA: TGTGCCAGCAGTTTACCGGGACTGGGCTACACCTTC

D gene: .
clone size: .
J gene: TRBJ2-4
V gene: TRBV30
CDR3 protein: CAWKPGGVGIQYF
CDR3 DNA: TGTGCCTGGAAACCAGGGGGGGTGGGCATTCAGTACTTC

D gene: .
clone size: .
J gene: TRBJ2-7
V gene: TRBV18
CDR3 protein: CASSPGQGSHEQYF
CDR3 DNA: TGTGCCAGCTCACCGGGGCAGGGCTCCCACGAGCAGTACTTC

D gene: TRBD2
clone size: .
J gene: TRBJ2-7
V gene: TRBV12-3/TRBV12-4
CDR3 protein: CASSPGGWYF
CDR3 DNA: TGTGCCAGCAGCCCGGGGGGTTGGTACTTC

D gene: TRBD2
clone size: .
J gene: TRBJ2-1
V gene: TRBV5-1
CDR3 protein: CASSFGLAGYNEQFF
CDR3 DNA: TGCGCCAGCAGCTTTGGACTAGCGGGCTACAATGAGCAGTTCTTC

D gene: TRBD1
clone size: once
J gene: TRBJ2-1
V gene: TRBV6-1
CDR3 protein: CASSDKVLGDSRIDEQFF
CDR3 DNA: TGTGCCAGCAGTGATAAGGTCCTTGGGGACAGTCGAATCGATGAGCAGTTCTTC

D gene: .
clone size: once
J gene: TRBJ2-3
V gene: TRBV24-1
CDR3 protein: CATSDPTSTDTQYF
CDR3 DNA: TGTGCCACCAGTGATCCAACTAGCACAGATACGCAGTATTTT

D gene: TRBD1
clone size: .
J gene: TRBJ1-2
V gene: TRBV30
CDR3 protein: CALGQNYGYTF
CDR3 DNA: TGTGCCTTGGGACAGAACTATGGCTACACCTTC

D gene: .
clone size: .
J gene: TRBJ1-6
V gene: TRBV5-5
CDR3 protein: CASSLDFIGVNSPLHF
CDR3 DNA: TGTGCCAGCAGCTTGGACTTTATCGGGGTAAATTCACCCCTCCACTTT

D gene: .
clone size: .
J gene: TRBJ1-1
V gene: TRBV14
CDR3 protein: CASSQDLAVWTEAFF
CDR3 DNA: TGTGCCAGCAGCCAAGATTTGGCAGTATGGACTGAAGCTTTCTTT

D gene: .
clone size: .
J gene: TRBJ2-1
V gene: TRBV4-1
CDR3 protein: CASGDPRDWNEQFF
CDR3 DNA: TGCGCCAGCGGGGACCCCAGGGACTGGAATGAGCAGTTCTTC

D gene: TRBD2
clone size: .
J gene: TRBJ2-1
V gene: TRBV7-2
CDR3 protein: CASSSSGGASYNEQFF
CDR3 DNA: TGTGCCAGCAGTTCTAGCGGGGGGGCCTCCTACAATGAGCAGTTCTTC

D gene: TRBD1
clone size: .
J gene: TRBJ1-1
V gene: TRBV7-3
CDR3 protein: CASSPGGINTEAFF
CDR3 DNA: TGTGCCAGCAGCCCAGGGGGGATAAACACTGAAGCTTTCTTT

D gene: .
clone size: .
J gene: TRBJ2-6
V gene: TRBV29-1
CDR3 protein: CSVEEETGANVLTF
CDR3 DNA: TGCAGCGTTGAGGAGGAGACTGGGGCCAACGTCCTGACTTTC

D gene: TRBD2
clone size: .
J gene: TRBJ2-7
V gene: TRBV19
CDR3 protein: CASSILGASGGNEQYF
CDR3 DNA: TGTGCCAGTAGTATTCTTGGTGCTAGCGGGGGCAACGAGCAGTACTTC

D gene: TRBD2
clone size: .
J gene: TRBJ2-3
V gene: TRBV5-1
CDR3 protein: CASSWTSGGVFSTDTQYF
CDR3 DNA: TGCGCCAGCAGCTGGACTAGCGGGGGGGTCTTTAGCACAGATACGCAGTATTTT

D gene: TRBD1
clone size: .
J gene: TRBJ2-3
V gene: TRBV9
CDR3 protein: CASSLGQFSTDTQYF
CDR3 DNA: TGTGCCAGCAGCCTGGGACAGTTTTCCACAGATACGCAGTATTTT

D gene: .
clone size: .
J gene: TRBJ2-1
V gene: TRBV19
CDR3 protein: CASSIPNLSYNEQFF
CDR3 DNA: TGTGCCAGTTCAATACCGAACCTCTCCTACAATGAGCAGTTCTTC

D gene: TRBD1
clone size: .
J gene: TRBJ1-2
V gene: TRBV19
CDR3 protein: CASSVTGGYGYTF
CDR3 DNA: TGTGCCAGTAGTGTCACAGGGGGCTATGGCTACACCTTC

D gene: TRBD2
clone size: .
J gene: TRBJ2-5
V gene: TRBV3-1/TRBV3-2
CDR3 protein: CASSLWTSGFQETQYF
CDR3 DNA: TGTGCCAGCAGCCTATGGACTAGCGGGTTTCAAGAGACCCAGTACTTC

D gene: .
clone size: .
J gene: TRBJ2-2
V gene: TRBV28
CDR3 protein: CASSLVIPGELFF
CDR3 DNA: TGTGCCAGCAGTTTGGTAATTCCCGGGGAGCTGTTTTTT

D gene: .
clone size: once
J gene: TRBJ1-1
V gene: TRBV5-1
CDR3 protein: CASSTQVNTEAFF
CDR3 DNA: TGCGCCAGCAGCACACAGGTTAACACTGAAGCTTTCTTT

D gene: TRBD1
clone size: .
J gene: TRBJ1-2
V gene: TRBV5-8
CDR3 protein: CASSPTGGYGYTF
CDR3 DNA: TGTGCCAGCAGTCCTACAGGGGGTTATGGCTACACCTTC

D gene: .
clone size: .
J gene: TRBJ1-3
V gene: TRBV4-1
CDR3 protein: CASSSPGGSGNTIYF
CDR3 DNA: TGCGCCAGCAGCTCCCCGGGGGGCTCTGGAAACACCATATATTTT

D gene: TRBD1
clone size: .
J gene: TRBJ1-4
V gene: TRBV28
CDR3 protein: CASSSSRTGGHEKLFF
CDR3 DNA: TGTGCCAGCAGTTCCTCCCGGACAGGGGGGCACGAAAAACTGTTTTTT

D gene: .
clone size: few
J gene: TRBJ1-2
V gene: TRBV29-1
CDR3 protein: CSVVQANYGYTF
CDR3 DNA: TGCAGCGTTGTGCAGGCGAACTATGGCTACACCTTC

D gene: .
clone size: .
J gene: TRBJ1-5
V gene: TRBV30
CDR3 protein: CAWSVEGGQPQHF
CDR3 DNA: TGTGCCTGGAGTGTCGAGGGGGGGCAGCCCCAGCATTTT

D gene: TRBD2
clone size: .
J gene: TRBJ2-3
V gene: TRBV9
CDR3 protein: CASSVATASGGAFATDTQYF
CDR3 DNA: TGTGCCAGCAGCGTAGCTACGGCTAGCGGGGGGGCCTTTGCTACAGATACGCAGTATTTT

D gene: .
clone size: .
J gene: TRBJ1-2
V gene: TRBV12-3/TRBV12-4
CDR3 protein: CASSPRGHNGYTF
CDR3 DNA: TGTGCCAGCAGTCCCCGAGGACATAATGGCTACACCTTC

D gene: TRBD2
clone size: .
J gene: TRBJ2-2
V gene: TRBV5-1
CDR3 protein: CASSPRTSGTGELFF
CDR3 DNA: TGCGCCAGCAGCCCCAGGACTAGCGGCACCGGGGAGCTGTTTTTT

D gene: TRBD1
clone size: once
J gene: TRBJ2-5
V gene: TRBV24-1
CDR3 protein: CATSAGTGPQETQYF
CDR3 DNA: TGTGCCACCAGTGCCGGGACAGGGCCGCAAGAGACCCAGTACTTC

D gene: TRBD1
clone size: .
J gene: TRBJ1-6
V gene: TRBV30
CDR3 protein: CAWDRVNSPLHF
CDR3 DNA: TGTGCCTGGGACAGGGTCAATTCACCCCTCCACTTT

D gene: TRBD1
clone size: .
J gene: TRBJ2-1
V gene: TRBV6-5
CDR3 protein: CASRFDRARGGEQFF
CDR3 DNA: TGTGCCAGCAGATTTGACAGGGCGAGAGGGGGTGAGCAGTTCTTC

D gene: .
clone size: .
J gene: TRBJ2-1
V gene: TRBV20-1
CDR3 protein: CSARDYNEQFF
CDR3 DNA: TGCAGTGCTAGAGATTACAATGAGCAGTTCTTC

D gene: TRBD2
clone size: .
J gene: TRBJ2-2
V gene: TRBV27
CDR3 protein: CASSPGTTILGELFF
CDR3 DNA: TGTGCCAGCAGTCCCGGGACTACCATACTCGGGGAGCTGTTTTTT

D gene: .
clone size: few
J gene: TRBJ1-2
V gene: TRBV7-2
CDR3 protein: CASQEVRQGLNGYTF
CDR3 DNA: TGTGCCAGCCAAGAAGTACGTCAGGGGTTGAATGGCTACACCTTC

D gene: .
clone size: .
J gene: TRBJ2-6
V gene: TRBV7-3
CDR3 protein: CASSYVGQSGANVLTF
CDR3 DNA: TGTGCCAGCAGCTATGTAGGGCAGTCTGGGGCCAACGTCCTGACTTTC

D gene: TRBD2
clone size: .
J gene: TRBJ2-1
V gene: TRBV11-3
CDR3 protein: CASSLATSGRGEQFF
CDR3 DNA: TGTGCCAGCAGCTTAGCTACTAGCGGGAGGGGCGAGCAGTTCTTC

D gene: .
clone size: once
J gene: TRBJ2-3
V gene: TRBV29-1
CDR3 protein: CSVGQYTDTQYF
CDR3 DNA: TGCAGCGTTGGACAGTACACAGATACGCAGTATTTT

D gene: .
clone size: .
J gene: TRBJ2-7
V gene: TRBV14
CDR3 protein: CASSQDWYEQYF
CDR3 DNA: TGTGCCAGCAGCCAAGATTGGTACGAGCAGTACTTC

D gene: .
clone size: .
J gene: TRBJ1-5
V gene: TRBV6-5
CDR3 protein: CASRRAGSGQPQHF
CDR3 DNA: TGTGCCAGCAGGCGGGCAGGGAGTGGGCAGCCCCAGCATTTT

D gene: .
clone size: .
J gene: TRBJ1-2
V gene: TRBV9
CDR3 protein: CASSVERGRAPNYGYTF
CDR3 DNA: TGTGCCAGCAGCGTAGAGAGAGGGCGGGCCCCCAACTATGGCTACACCTTC

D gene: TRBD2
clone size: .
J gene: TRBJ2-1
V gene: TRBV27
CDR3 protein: CASSPGMGLSLHEQFF
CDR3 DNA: TGTGCCAGCAGCCCCGGAATGGGACTATCCCTACATGAGCAGTTCTTC

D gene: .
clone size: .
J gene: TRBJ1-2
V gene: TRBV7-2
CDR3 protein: CASSLRRRAGYGYTF
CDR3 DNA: TGTGCCAGCAGCTTGAGAAGGCGGGCAGGCTATGGCTACACCTTC

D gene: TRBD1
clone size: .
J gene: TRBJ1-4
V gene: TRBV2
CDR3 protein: CASSPDRGGEKLFF
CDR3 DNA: TGTGCCAGCAGTCCGGACAGGGGGGGTGAAAAACTGTTTTTT

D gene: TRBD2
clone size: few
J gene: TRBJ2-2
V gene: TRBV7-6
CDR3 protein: CASSFTLAGGGSNTGELFF
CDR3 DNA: TGTGCCAGCAGCTTTACACTAGCGGGAGGGGGATCGAACACCGGGGAGCTGTTTTTT

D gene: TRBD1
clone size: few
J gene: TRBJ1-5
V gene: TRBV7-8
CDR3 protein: CASSQTGGVEPQHF
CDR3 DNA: TGTGCCAGCAGCCAAACAGGGGGGGTGGAGCCCCAGCATTTT